This T cell receptor beta chain comes out of a study of vaccination and CD4 T cells after COVID-19. Study-level background: Four females and six males made up the convalescents, with two Hispanic. The authors exposed cells to overlapping spike peptides derived from SARS-CoV-2, HCoV-NL63, HCoV-OC43 and HCoV-229E.

Treatment denoted: roughly 11-day PBMC culture with coronavirus spike peptide pools or control peptides (ViraFEST assay). ViraFEST used peptide pools to expand antigen-specific T cells before TCR sequencing. A word on this clonotype: Its antigen is as yet unknown.

V was cut by 6 bases and J by 4 bases, with 12 bases left in between. The CDR3 has 13 residues. Germline V CDR1 and CDR2: SNHLY, FYNNEI. Cultured CD4+ T cell DNA underwent sequencing with the Oncomine TCR Beta short-read assay. Researchers extracted genomic DNA from CD4+ T cells that had been cultured. One entry per CDR3 protein results from TCRdb running MiXCR on the PCR reads. The sample yields 9,500 to 15,000 distinct CDR3 sequences, 45% to 55% seen once. This TCR derives from a human donor who had recovered from COVID-19. The sequencing input was CD4+ T cells from blood, cultured in vitro. The chain combines TRBV2 with TRBJ1-1, with D tentatively TRBD1 (6 bases). CDR3 DNA sequence: TGTGCCAGCAGCTACAGGGTTGCCACTGAAGCTTTCTTT. Translated: CASSYRVATEAFF.